This is a list of T cell receptor beta chains from one sample in a study of T cells and Merkel cell carcinoma outcomes. Sequencing used immunoSEQ multiplex PCR; TCRdb keeps in-frame clones, though not all of them. The data contain some 19,000 clones, roughly four fifths of them singletons. Sequenced sample: tumor tissue from Merkel cell carcinoma. Receptors originate from a human donor with Merkel cell carcinoma. Each CDR3 is given with its conserved first and last residue. Each record gives: D gene, J gene, V gene, clone size, CDR3 protein, CDR3 DNA. The D gene is left open where the match is weak. Not every row has a clone size; where given, it reads once, few, many or a size class.

. TRBJ1-5 TRBV21-1 . CASRENQPQHF TGTGCCAGCAGAGAAAATCAGCCCCAGCATTTT
TRBD1 TRBJ2-7 TRBV13 . CASSPETGDSYEQYF TGTGCCAGCAGTCCGGAAACAGGGGACAGCTACGAGCAGTACTTC
. TRBJ1-1 TRBV11-2 . CASTRFRHLVGTEAFF TGTGCCAGCACCCGATTCCGCCATCTTGTTGGCACTGAAGCTTTCTTT
. TRBJ2-2 TRBV9 . CASSANRAGGELFF TGTGCCAGCAGCGCCAACAGGGCTGGCGGGGAGCTGTTTTTT
. TRBJ2-7 TRBV28 . CASSLFGRERSYEQYF TGTGCCAGCAGTTTATTTGGCAGGGAGCGATCCTACGAGCAGTACTTC
. TRBJ1-1 TRBV15 . CATSSLMNTEAFF TGTGCCACCAGCTCCTTGATGAACACTGAAGCTTTCTTT
TRBD2 TRBJ2-1 TRBV5-4 . CASSSRLAAGGDEQFF TGTGCCAGCAGCTCGAGGTTGGCAGCGGGGGGGGATGAGCAGTTCTTC
TRBD1 TRBJ1-2 TRBV6-5 . CASSYSRQGLGYTF TGTGCCAGCAGTTACTCGAGACAGGGGCTTGGCTACACCTTC
. TRBJ1-1 TRBV2 . CASTLPISNTEAFF TGTGCCAGCACTCTCCCAATATCGAACACTGAAGCTTTCTTT
. TRBJ2-5 TRBV18 few CASSLMTPPAETQYF TGTGCCAGCTCACTAATGACACCCCCGGCGGAGACCCAGTACTTC
. TRBJ1-3 TRBV7-3 . CASSRTGTLGNTIYF TGTGCCAGCAGCCGGACCGGGACATTGGGAAACACCATATATTTT
. TRBJ1-1 TRBV28 . CASSTRQTHEAFF TGTGCCAGCAGTACAAGACAGACCCATGAAGCTTTCTTT
. TRBJ2-3 TRBV20-1 . CSARLATTQYF TGCAGTGCTAGACTAGCTACTACGCAGTATTTT
. TRBJ1-1 TRBV6-1 . CASGMWGSTEAFF TGTGCCAGTGGGATGTGGGGCTCCACTGAAGCTTTCTTT
. TRBJ2-1 TRBV7-2 once CASSFAGVPYNEQFF TGTGCCAGCAGCTTCGCAGGGGTCCCCTACAATGAGCAGTTCTTC
. TRBJ1-1 TRBV2 . CASSNVMNTEAFF TGTGCCAGCAGTAACGTGATGAACACTGAAGCTTTCTTT
TRBD1 TRBJ1-1 TRBV25-1 . CASRYRGPGTEAFF TGTGCCAGCAGATACAGGGGGCCGGGCACTGAAGCTTTCTTT
. TRBJ2-7 TRBV5-1 . CASSFMGGFYEQYF TGCGCCAGCAGCTTCATGGGGGGTTTCTACGAGCAGTACTTC
. TRBJ2-3 TRBV18 . CASSPSYTTDTQYF TGTGCCAGCTCACCATCCTACACCACAGATACGCAGTATTTT
. TRBJ2-2 TRBV29-1 . CSVQGISNTGELFF TGCAGCGTGCAGGGTATCTCGAACACCGGGGAGCTGTTTTTT
TRBD2 TRBJ2-5 TRBV18 . CASSELTPVSFAGGWKTQYF TGTGCCAGCTCAGAACTAACCCCCGTAAGCTTTGCGGGGGGGTGGAAGACCCAGTACTTC
TRBD1 TRBJ2-7 TRBV5-1 . CASSLWTGGTYEQYF TGCGCCAGCAGCTTGTGGACAGGGGGGACCTACGAGCAGTACTTC
. TRBJ2-7 TRBV18 . CASSPRGYEQYF TGTGCCAGCTCACCACGGGGTTACGAGCAGTACTTC
. TRBJ1-1 TRBV5-1 few CASSLRGPWAEAFF TGCGCCAGCAGCTTGAGGGGACCCTGGGCTGAAGCTTTCTTT
. TRBJ2-1 TRBV5-4 once CASSLDEGVWAEQFF TGTGCCAGCAGCTTGGACGAGGGAGTATGGGCTGAGCAGTTCTTC
TRBD1 TRBJ1-2 TRBV9 . CASSSHRGLSYTF TGTGCCAGCAGCTCCCACAGGGGCTTGAGCTACACCTTC
. TRBJ2-2 TRBV28 few CASSLGNTGELFF TGTGCCAGCAGTTTAGGTAACACCGGGGAGCTGTTTTTT
. TRBJ2-6 TRBV7-9 . CASSLVASSYPGANVLTF TGTGCCAGCAGCTTAGTAGCCAGCTCCTACCCTGGGGCCAACGTCCTGACTTTC
. TRBJ2-1 TRBV29-1 . CSVEGHPYNEQFF TGCAGCGTTGAGGGTCACCCCTACAATGAGCAGTTCTTC
. TRBJ1-2 TRBV19 . CASSIWVWMRYTF TGTGCCAGTAGTATTTGGGTCTGGATGCGCTACACCTTC
TRBD1 TRBJ1-1 TRBV7-9 few CASSLGQGAKTEAFF TGTGCCAGCAGCTTAGGCCAGGGGGCGAAGACTGAAGCTTTCTTT
TRBD1 TRBJ2-5 TRBV12-5 . CASGLGTGTGIETQYF TGTGCTAGTGGTTTGGGAACAGGGACAGGGATTGAGACCCAGTACTTC
. TRBJ2-3 TRBV7-7 . CASSFGGRDTQYF TGTGCTAGCAGCTTTGGTGGGCGAGATACGCAGTATTTT
. TRBJ2-7 TRBV5-8 . CASSLSGALRYEQYF TGTGCCAGCAGCTTGTCGGGGGCCCTCCGCTACGAGCAGTACTTC
TRBD2 TRBJ2-5 TRBV5-4 once CASSRETSGSEETQYF TGTGCCAGCAGCCGGGAGACTAGCGGGAGTGAAGAGACCCAGTACTTC
. TRBJ1-4 TRBV4-1 . CASSLLGFRDEKLFF TGCGCCAGCAGCCTCCTAGGGTTTAGGGATGAAAAACTGTTTTTT
TRBD1 TRBJ2-2 TRBV6-5 . CASSTGATTGELFF TGTGCCAGCAGTACAGGGGCGACCACCGGGGAGCTGTTTTTT
. TRBJ2-6 TRBV7-8 . CASSESSGANVLTF TGTGCCAGCAGCGAAAGCTCTGGGGCCAACGTCCTGACTTTC
. TRBJ2-7 TRBV11-1 . CASSLQQTDYEQYF TGTGCCAGCAGCTTGCAACAGACAGATTACGAGCAGTACTTC
. TRBJ1-2 TRBV15 . CATSVHRRGYTF TGTGCCACCTCAGTACACAGGCGAGGCTACACCTTC
. TRBJ1-3 TRBV19 . CASSRPGFSGNTIYF TGTGCCAGTAGTCGCCCAGGGTTCTCTGGAAACACCATATATTTT
. TRBJ1-3 TRBV28 once CASSSGGHSGNTIYF TGTGCCAGCAGTTCCGGGGGTCACTCTGGAAACACCATATATTTT
. TRBJ1-5 TRBV9 . CASIPRGAQHF TGTGCCAGCATCCCCCGGGGGGCCCAGCATTTT
TRBD2 TRBJ2-7 TRBV30 . CAWSRVSGIYEQYF TGTGCCTGGAGTAGGGTAAGCGGGATATACGAGCAGTACTTC
. TRBJ2-7 TRBV6-6 few CASSSPRLDRYEQYF TGTGCCAGCAGTTCGCCCCGGTTAGACAGGTACGAGCAGTACTTC
. TRBJ1-5 TRBV27 . CASSANRGGNQPQHF TGTGCCAGCAGTGCTAACCGGGGCGGCAATCAGCCCCAGCATTTT
. TRBJ2-1 TRBV5-5 . CASSFTGRNYNEQFF TGTGCCAGCAGCTTTACAGGGAGAAACTACAATGAGCAGTTCTTC
TRBD1 TRBJ2-1 TRBV15 few CATSWGTGFYNEQFF TGTGCCACCAGTTGGGGGACAGGGTTCTACAATGAGCAGTTCTTC
TRBD1 TRBJ2-7 TRBV18 . CASSLRDSLAYEQYF TGTGCCAGCTCACTTAGGGACAGTCTTGCCTACGAGCAGTACTTC
. TRBJ2-7 TRBV29-1 . CSVGGVGEQYF TGCAGCGTTGGGGGGGTGGGGGAGCAGTACTTC
. TRBJ1-2 TRBV5-4 . CASSLGLGTRDGYTF TGTGCCAGCAGCTTGGGCCTAGGGACCCGGGATGGCTACACCTTC
. TRBJ2-1 TRBV7-9 . CASSHLWAGSPYNEQFF TGTGCCAGCAGCCATCTTTGGGCTGGGAGTCCCTACAATGAGCAGTTCTTC
. TRBJ1-3 TRBV29-1 . CSAILGNTIYF TGCAGCGCTATATTGGGGAACACCATATATTTT